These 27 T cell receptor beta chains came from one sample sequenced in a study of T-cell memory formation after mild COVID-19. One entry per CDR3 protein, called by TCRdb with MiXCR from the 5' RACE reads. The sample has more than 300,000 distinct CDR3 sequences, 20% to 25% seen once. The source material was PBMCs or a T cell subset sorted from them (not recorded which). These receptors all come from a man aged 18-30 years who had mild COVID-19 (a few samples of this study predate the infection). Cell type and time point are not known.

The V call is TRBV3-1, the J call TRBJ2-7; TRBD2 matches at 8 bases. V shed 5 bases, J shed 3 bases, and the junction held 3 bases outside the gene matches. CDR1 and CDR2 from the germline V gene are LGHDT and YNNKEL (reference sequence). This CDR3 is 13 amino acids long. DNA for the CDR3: TGTGCCAGCAGCTCAACTAGCGGCTACGAGCAGTACTTC. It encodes CASSSTSGYEQYF.

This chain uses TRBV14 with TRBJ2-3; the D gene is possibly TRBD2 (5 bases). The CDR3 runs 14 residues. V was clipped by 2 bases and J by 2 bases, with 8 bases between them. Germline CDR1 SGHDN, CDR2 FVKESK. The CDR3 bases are TGTGCCAGCAGCCAATCCCTAGCCACAGATACGCAGTATTTT. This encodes CASSQSLATDTQYF.

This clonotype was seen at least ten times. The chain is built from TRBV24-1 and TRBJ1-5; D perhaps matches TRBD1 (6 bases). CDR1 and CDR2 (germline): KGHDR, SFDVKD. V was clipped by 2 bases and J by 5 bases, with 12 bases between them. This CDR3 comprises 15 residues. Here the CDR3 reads CATSDSTGWDQPQHF. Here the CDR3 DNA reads TGTGCCACCAGTGATTCTACAGGGTGGGATCAGCCCCAGCATTTT.

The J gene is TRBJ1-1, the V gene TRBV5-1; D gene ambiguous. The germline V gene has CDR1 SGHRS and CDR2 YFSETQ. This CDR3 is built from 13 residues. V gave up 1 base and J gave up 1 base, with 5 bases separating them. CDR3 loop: CASSLFANTEAFF. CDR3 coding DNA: TGCGCCAGCAGCTTGTTCGCGAACACTGAAGCTTTCTTT.

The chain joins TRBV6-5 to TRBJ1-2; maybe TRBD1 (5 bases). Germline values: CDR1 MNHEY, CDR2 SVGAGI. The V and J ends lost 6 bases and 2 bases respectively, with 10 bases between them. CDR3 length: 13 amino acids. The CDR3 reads CASRRDGNYGYTF. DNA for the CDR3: TGTGCCAGCAGAAGGGACGGAAACTATGGCTACACCTTC.

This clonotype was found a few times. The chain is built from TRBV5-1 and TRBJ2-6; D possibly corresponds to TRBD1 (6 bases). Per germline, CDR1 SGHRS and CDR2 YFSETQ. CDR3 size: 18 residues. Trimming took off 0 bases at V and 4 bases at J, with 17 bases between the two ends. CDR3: CASSLAPARGSGANVLTF. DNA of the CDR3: TGCGCCAGCAGCTTGGCGCCCGCCAGGGGATCAGGGGCCAACGTCCTGACTTTC.

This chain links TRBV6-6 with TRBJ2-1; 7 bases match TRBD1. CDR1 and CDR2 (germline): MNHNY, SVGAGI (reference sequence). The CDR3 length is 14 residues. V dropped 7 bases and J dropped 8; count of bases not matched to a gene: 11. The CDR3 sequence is CASTILQGLDEQFF. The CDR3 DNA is TGTGCCAGCACGATATTACAGGGGTTGGATGAGCAGTTCTTC.

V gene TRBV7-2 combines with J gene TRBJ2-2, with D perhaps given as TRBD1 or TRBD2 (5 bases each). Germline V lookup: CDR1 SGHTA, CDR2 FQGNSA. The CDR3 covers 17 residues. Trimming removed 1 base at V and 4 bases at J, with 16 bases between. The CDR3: CASSLVAGTLATGELFF. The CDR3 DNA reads TGTGCCAGCAGCTTAGTGGCAGGGACCCTCGCCACCGGGGAGCTGTTTTTT. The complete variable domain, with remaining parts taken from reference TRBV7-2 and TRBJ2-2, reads GAGVSQSPSNKVTEKGKDVELRCDPISGHTALYWYRQSLGQGLEFLIYFQGNSAPDKSGLPSDRFSAERTGGSVSTLTIQRTQQEDSAVYLCASSLVAGTLATGELFFGEGSRLTVL.

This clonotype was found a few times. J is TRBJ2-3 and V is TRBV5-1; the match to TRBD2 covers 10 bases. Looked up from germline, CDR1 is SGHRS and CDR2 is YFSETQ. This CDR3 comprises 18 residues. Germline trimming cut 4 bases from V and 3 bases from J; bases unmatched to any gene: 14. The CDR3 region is CASSQRTSSGGWTDTQYF. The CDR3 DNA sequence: TGCGCCAGCAGCCAACGCACTTCTAGCGGGGGTTGGACAGATACGCAGTATTTT.

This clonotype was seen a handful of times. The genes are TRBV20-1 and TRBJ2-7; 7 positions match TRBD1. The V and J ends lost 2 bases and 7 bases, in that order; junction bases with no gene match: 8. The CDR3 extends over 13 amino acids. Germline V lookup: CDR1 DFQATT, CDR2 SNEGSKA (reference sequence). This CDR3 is CSARRQGVGEQYF. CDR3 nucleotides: TGCAGTGCTAGACGACAGGGTGTGGGGGAGCAGTACTTC.

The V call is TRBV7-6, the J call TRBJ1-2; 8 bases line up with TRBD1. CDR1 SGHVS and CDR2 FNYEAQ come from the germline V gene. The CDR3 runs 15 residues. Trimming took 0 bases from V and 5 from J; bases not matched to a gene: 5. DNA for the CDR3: TGTGCCAGCAGCTTAGCGAGTCAGGGGGCGTATGGCTACACCTTC. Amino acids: CASSLASQGAYGYTF.

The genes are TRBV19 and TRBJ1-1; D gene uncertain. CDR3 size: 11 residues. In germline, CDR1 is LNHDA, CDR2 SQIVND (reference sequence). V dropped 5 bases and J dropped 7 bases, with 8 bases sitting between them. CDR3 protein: CASSPSVEAFF. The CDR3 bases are TGTGCCAGTAGTCCCTCGGTTGAAGCTTTCTTT.

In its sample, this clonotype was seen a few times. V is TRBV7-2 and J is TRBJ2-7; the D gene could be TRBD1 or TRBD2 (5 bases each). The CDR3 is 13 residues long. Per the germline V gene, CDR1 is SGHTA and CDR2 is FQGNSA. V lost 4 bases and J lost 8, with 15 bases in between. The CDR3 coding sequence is TGTGCCAGCAGCTCCCAAGGATGGGGGAAGCAGTACGTC. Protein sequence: CASSSQGWGKQYV.

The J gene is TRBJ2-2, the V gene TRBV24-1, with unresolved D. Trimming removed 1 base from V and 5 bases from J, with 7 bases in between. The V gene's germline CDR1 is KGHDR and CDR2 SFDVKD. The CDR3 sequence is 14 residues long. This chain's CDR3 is CATSDFRETGELFF. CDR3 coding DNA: TGTGCCACCAGTGATTTCAGAGAAACCGGGGAGCTGTTTTTT.

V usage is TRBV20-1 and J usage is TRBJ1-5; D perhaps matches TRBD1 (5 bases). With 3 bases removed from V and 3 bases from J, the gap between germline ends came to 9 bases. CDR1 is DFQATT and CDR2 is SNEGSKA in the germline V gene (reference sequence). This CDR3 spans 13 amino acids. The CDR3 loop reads CSARTDPNQPQHF. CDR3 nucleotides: TGCAGTGCTAGGACAGACCCCAATCAGCCCCAGCATTTT.

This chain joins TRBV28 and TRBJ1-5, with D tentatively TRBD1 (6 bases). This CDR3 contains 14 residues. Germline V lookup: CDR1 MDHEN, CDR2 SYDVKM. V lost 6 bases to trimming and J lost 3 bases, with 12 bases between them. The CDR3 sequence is CASSPPGDNQPQHF. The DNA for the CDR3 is TGTGCCAGCAGCCCGCCAGGGGACAATCAGCCCCAGCATTTT.

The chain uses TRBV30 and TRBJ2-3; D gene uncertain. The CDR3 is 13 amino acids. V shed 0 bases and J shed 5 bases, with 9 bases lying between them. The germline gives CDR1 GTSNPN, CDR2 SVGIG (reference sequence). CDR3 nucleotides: TGTGCCTGGAGTGTAGGGTCAGGAGATACGCAGTATTTT. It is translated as CAWSVGSGDTQYF. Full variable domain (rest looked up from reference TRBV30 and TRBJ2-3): SQTIHQWPATLVQPVGSPLSLECTVEGTSNPNLYWYRQAAGRGLQLLFYSVGIGQISSEVPQNLSASRPQDRQFILSSKKLLLSDSGFYLCAWSVGSGDTQYFGPGTRLTVL.

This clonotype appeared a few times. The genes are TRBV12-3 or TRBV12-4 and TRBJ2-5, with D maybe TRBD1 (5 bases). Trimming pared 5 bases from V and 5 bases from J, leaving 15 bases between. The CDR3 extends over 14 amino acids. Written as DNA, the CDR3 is TGTGCCAGCAGTACAGGACCCCCGGCGGAGACCCAGTACTTC. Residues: CASSTGPPAETQYF.

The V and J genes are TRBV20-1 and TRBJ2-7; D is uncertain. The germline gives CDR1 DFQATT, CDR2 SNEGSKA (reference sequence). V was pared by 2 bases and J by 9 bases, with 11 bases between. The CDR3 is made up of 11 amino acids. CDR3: CSARLGLAQYF. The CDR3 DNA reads TGCAGTGCTAGATTGGGCCTCGCGCAGTACTTC.

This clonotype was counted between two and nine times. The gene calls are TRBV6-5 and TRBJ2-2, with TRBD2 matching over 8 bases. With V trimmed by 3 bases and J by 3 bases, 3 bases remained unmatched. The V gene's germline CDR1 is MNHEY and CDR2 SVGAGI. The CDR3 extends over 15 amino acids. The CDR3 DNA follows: TGTGCCAGCAGTTATAGGGGACTAGACACCGGGGAGCTGTTTTTT. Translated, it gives CASSYRGLDTGELFF.

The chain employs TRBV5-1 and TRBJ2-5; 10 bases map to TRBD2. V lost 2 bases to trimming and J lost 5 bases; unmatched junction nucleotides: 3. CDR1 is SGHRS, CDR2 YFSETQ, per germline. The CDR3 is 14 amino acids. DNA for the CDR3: TGCGCCAGCAGCTTCCAGACTAGCGGGGAGACCCAGTACTTC. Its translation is CASSFQTSGETQYF.

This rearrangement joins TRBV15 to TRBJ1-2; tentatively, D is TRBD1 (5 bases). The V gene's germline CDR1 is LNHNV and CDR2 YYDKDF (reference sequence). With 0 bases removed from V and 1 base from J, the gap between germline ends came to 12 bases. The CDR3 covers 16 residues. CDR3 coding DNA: TGTGCCACCAGCAGAGATCTTCCAGGGAGTAACTATGGCTACACCTTC. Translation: CATSRDLPGSNYGYTF.

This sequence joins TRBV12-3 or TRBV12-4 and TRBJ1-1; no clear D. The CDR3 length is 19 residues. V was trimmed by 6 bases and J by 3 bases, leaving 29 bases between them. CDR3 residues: CASSLGPDLPGGMYTEAFF. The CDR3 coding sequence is TGTGCCAGCAGCCTCGGTCCGGACCTCCCCGGAGGTATGTACACTGAAGCTTTCTTT.

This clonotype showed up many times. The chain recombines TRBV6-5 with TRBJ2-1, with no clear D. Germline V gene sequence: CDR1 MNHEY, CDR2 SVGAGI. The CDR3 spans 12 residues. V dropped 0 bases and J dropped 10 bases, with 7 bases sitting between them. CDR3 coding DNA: TGTGCCAGCAGTTACTCTTCGGAAGAGCAGTTCTTC. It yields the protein CASSYSSEEQFF.

The CDR3 DNA sequence: TGTGCCAGCAGCCTGACAGCCGAAGATACGCAGTATTTT. Protein: CASSLTAEDTQYF. The rearrangement uses TRBV12-3 or TRBV12-4 and TRBJ2-3; maybe TRBD1 (5 bases). Trimming cost V 6 bases and J 5 bases, with 12 bases left between them. The length of the CDR3 is 13 residues.

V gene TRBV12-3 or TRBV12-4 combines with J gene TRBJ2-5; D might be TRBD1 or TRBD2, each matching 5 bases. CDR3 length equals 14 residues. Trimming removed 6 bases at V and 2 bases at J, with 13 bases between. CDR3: CASSPPGAQETQYF. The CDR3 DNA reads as TGTGCCAGCAGCCCCCCCGGGGCGCAAGAGACCCAGTACTTC.

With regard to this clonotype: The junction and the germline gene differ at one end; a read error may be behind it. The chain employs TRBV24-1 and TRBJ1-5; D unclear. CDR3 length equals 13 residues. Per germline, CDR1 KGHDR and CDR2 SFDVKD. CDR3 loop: CAAPGDGNQPQHF. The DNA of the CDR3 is TGTGCCGCTCCGGGAGATGGCAATCAGCCACAGCATTTT.